The next 10 T cell receptor beta chains were all read from a single sample in a study of control samples from healthy donors and cancer patients. Using immunoSEQ multiplex PCR, the repertoire was profiled, and TCRdb retains in-frame clones only, with some absent. The data hold about 160,000 clones, with around 90% observed a single time. Source material: blood. Every receptor here comes from a man under 40 in good health.

The chain recombines TRBV13 with TRBJ2-7, with D unclear. Trimming took 4 bases from V and 11 from J, leaving 15 bases between them. The germline V gene has CDR1 PRHDT and CDR2 FYEKMQ (reference sequence). The CDR3 is made up of 12 amino acids. CDR3 loop: CASSSPTSREYF. The CDR3, as DNA: TGTGCCAGCAGCTCCCCGACTTCAAGGGAGTACTTC.

The rearrangement uses TRBV4-1 and TRBJ2-1; 13 nucleotides match TRBD2. The germline V gene has CDR1 MGHRA and CDR2 YSYEKL. The CDR3 is 17 amino acids. The V segment lost 0 bases and the J segment 5 bases; nucleotides outside the gene matches: 4. The CDR3 here is CASSQEGLAGAHNEQFF. The CDR3 DNA is TGCGCCAGCAGCCAAGAAGGACTAGCGGGAGCCCACAATGAGCAGTTCTTC.

DNA of the CDR3: TGTGCCAGTAGTATCTTGACGGCGGGGGACACTGAAGCTTTCTTT. Its protein is CASSILTAGDTEAFF. J is TRBJ1-1 and V is TRBV19; TRBD1 is a possible D gene (5 bases). This CDR3 is 15 amino acids long. The germline V and J ends were trimmed by 3 bases and 3 bases, with 14 bases remaining between them. Germline-derived CDR1 and CDR2 are LNHDA and SQIVND (reference sequence).

The rearrangement uses TRBV21-1 and TRBJ2-2; TRBD2 is the table's D call and was not checked against the DNA. TRBV21-1 is labeled a pseudogene. This CDR3 is 23 amino acids long. The CDR3 reads CASSKVKQGAASGLRLNTGELFF. In DNA form, the CDR3 reads TGTGCCAGCAGCAAAGTGAAACAGGGTGCAGCTAGCGGCCTGCGTCTGAACACCGGGGAGCTGTTTTTT.

The gene calls are TRBV6-5 and TRBJ1-1; TRBD1 might be the D (5 bases). The V end lost 6 bases, the J end lost 7 bases, and 15 bases lay between the germline ends. This CDR3 is 13 amino acids long. Germline loops: CDR1 MNHEY, CDR2 SVGAGI. The CDR3 nucleotides are TGTGCCAGCAGCCCCCTGGGACCTCTTGAAGCTTTCTTT. This gives the protein CASSPLGPLEAFF.

The chain has TRBV5-1 and TRBJ1-2, with D possibly being TRBD1 (6 bases). V was trimmed by 2 bases and J by 8 bases, leaving 13 bases between them. The V gene's germline CDR1 is SGHRS and CDR2 YFSETQ. The CDR3 totals 13 residues. CDR3 DNA: TGCGCCAGCAGCTTTGCGGGGGCGGGGGGCTACACCTTC. Residues: CASSFAGAGGYTF.

In its sample, this clone was seen a few times. The V call is TRBV9, the J call TRBJ1-3; D possibly corresponds to TRBD1 (6 bases). The CDR3 loop spans 15 amino acids. V lost 1 base to trimming and J lost 3 bases, with 11 bases between them. Germline-derived CDR1 and CDR2 are SGDLS and YYNGEE. CDR3 nucleotides: TGTGCCAGCAGCGTAAGTGGACAGATTGGAAACACCATATATTTT. This codes for CASSVSGQIGNTIYF.

V gene TRBV18 combines with J gene TRBJ2-7; TRBD2 agrees at 7 bases. The trim removed 3 bases at V and 0 bases at J, leaving 5 bases unmatched. CDR1 and CDR2 (germline): KGHSH, LQKENI. The CDR3 sequence is 15 residues long. The CDR3 spells CASSPWTSVSYEQYF. In DNA form, the CDR3 reads TGTGCCAGCTCACCCTGGACTAGTGTCTCCTACGAGCAGTACTTC.

V and J are TRBV7-8 and TRBJ1-1; maybe TRBD1 (5 bases). From germline, CDR1 is SGHVS and CDR2 FQNEAQ. This CDR3 has 15 amino acids. V shed 0 bases and J shed 0 bases, with 8 bases lying between them. In DNA form, the CDR3 reads TGTGCCAGCAGCTTAGCGCGGGGCGTGAACACTGAAGCTTTCTTT. Its translation is CASSLARGVNTEAFF.

The rearrangement joins TRBV19 to TRBJ2-4, with 7 bases lining up with TRBD2. CDR1 and CDR2 from the germline V gene are LNHDA and SQIVND (reference sequence). The CDR3 consists of 12 residues. Trimming cost V 6 bases and J 9 bases; bases outside gene matches: 5. The CDR3 loop is CASRTGGGIQYF. The CDR3 coding sequence is TGTGCCAGTAGGACTGGGGGGGGCATTCAGTACTTC.